These T cell receptor beta chains were read from a single sample in a study of CD8+CD57+ T cells in acquired aplastic anemia. From the reads, TCRdb called clonotypes with MiXCR, one entry per CDR3 protein. This table has around 200,000 distinct CDR3 sequences, roughly 50% appearing once. The sample comprised sorted CD4+, CD8+, or CD8+CD57+ T cells (not recorded which) from PBMCs. All receptors come from a human donor with aplastic anemia. CDR3s include the opening cysteine and the closing phenylalanine or tryptophan. Each record gives: J gene, V gene, CDR3 protein.

J: TRBJ1-4
V: TRBV6-5
CDR3: CASSSGSPNEKLFF

J: TRBJ2-2
V: TRBV11-2
CDR3: CASSLGLAGGPGTGELFF

J: TRBJ2-1
V: TRBV2
CDR3: CASRGSGGADEQFF

J: TRBJ2-7
V: TRBV6-1
CDR3: CASSDTSGGTHYEQYF

J: TRBJ1-1
V: TRBV24-1
CDR3: CATSEVTGRGTEAFF

J: TRBJ2-7
V: TRBV12-5
CDR3: CASATGTGTYEQYF

J: TRBJ1-1
V: TRBV7-3
CDR3: CASSFTGMGTEAFF

J: TRBJ2-1
V: TRBV7-3
CDR3: CASSLEPDNEQFF

J: TRBJ2-7
V: TRBV10-3
CDR3: CAIARGLEQYF

J: TRBJ1-2
V: TRBV29-1
CDR3: CGAVPGTGNGYTF

J: TRBJ1-4
V: TRBV7-3
CDR3: CASIFGRPNEKLFF

J: TRBJ1-5
V: TRBV2
CDR3: CASSSRGNSNQPQHF

J: TRBJ2-7
V: TRBV2
CDR3: CASSEVFYEQCF

J: TRBJ2-3
V: TRBV29-1
CDR3: CSVPLGWGAGTDTQYF

J: TRBJ2-3
V: TRBV28
CDR3: CASSRSGTGHTDTQYF

J: TRBJ1-2
V: TRBV5-4
CDR3: CASSRTGQGLGGYTF

J: TRBJ2-6
V: TRBV7-8
CDR3: CASRQGPGANVLTF

J: TRBJ1-4
V: TRBV5-3
CDR3: CASSVDQEKLFF

J: TRBJ2-3
V: TRBV11-1
CDR3: CASSLGYGRGSGDTQYF

J: TRBJ2-7
V: TRBV7-2
CDR3: CASSLADVTLYEQYF